These 19 T cell receptor beta chains were all obtained from the same sample, sequenced in a study of response to subunit inactivated influenza vaccine. TCRdb called the RT-PCR reads again in MiXCR, with one record for every CDR3 protein. The sample contains fewer than 600,000 distinct CDR3 sequences, more than 7% of which appear only once. The input for sequencing was PBMCs from blood, taken around 25 months after vaccination. These receptors were taken from a man aged 50-75 years who received an inactivated influenza vaccine.

This clonotype turned up a few times. The chain employs TRBV7-2 and TRBJ2-3, with D tentatively TRBD2 (6 bases). Trimming cost V 1 base and J 5 bases, with 13 bases left between them. From germline, CDR1 is SGHTA and CDR2 FQGNSA. CDR3 length: 15 residues. In DNA form, the CDR3 reads TGTGCCAGCAGCTTAGTCCCGGGAGTGAGAGATACGCAGTATTTT. It is translated as CASSLVPGVRDTQYF.

This clonotype was seen repeatedly, ten times or more. The J gene is TRBJ2-7, the V gene TRBV12-3 or TRBV12-4; D perhaps matches TRBD1 (6 bases). The CDR3 contains 13 residues. V was cut by 5 bases and J by 6 bases, with 14 bases left in between. The CDR3 region has the DNA TGTGCCAGCAGTCCAGGGGACACGCTCGAGCAGTACTTC. Its translation is CASSPGDTLEQYF.

The chain couples TRBV7-2 to TRBJ2-7, with a tentative D call TRBD2 (5 bases). Germline CDR1 is SGHTA and CDR2 is FQGNSA. Trimming removed 1 base from V and 12 bases from J, with 13 bases in between. The CDR3 extends over 12 amino acids. As DNA, the CDR3 is TGTGCCAGCAGCTTAGACGGGGTCGATTCGTACTTC. Protein product: CASSLDGVDSYF.

This clonotype was seen a few times. The chain has TRBV10-3 and TRBJ2-6; D gene uncertain. From germline, CDR1 is ENHRY and CDR2 SYGVKD. The CDR3 runs to 15 residues. The V and J ends lost 6 bases and 0 bases respectively, with 9 bases between them. The CDR3 DNA follows: TGTGCCATCAGGGTCTGGAGCTCTGGGGCCAACGTCCTGACTTTC. This encodes CAIRVWSSGANVLTF.

The rearrangement joins TRBV5-1 to TRBJ1-2, with TRBD1 matching over 7 bases. The V gene end was trimmed by 4 bases and the J gene end by 5 bases; junction bases not matched to a gene: 8. CDR1 is SGHRS, CDR2 YFSETQ, per germline. This CDR3 has 14 residues. This CDR3 is CASSIQGQSYGYTF. For the CDR3, the DNA is TGCGCCAGCAGCATACAGGGACAGAGTTATGGCTACACCTTC.

The chain joins TRBV7-6 to TRBJ2-1; possibly TRBD1 or TRBD2 for D (5 bases each). CDR3 length equals 15 residues. Germline lookup yields CDR1 SGHVS and CDR2 FNYEAQ. V gave up 1 base and J gave up 2 bases, with 9 bases separating them. CDR3 in DNA: TGTGCCAGCAGCTTAGGGGACCCCCCCTACAATGAGCAGTTCTTC. Its translation: CASSLGDPPYNEQFF.

This clonotype was recorded a few times. CDR3 loop: CSAPLDFEAFF. For the CDR3, the DNA is TGCAGTGCGCCCCTAGACTTTGAAGCTTTCTTT. The chain joins TRBV20-1 to TRBJ1-1; D gene unclear. The CDR3 loop spans 11 amino acids. Germline CDR1 reads DFQATT; CDR2 reads SNEGSKA (reference sequence). The V end was cut by 6 bases, the J end by 7 bases, with 12 bases between.

This clonotype came up many times. J is TRBJ2-7 and V is TRBV5-1; D may match TRBD1 or TRBD2 (5 bases each). Looked up from germline, CDR1 is SGHRS and CDR2 is YFSETQ. Trimming cost V 3 bases and J 0 bases, with 13 bases left between them. CDR3 length equals 15 residues. In DNA, the CDR3 is TGCGCCAGCAGCTACTGGGACGGAAGCTCCTACGAGCAGTACTTC. This codes for CASSYWDGSSYEQYF.

Many counts were recorded for this clonotype. J is TRBJ1-4 and V is TRBV4-1, with 7 bases identical to TRBD1. CDR1 and CDR2 (germline): MGHRA, YSYEKL. CDR3 length: 15 amino acids. The ends lost 0 bases at V and 5 bases at J; junction bases unmatched: 3. The CDR3 nucleotides read TGCGCCAGCAGCCAAGATCAGGGGGTGAATGAAAAACTGTTTTTT. Translated, it gives CASSQDQGVNEKLFF.

This chain joins TRBV4-2 and TRBJ2-4, with 10 bases lining up with TRBD1. CDR3 size: 15 residues. The V segment lost 2 bases and the J segment 7 bases; nucleotides outside the gene matches: 5. CDR1 is LGHNA, CDR2 YNFKEQ, per germline. CDR3 sequence reads: CASSQSTGGWNIQYF. Written as DNA, the CDR3 is TGTGCCAGCAGCCAATCGACAGGGGGCTGGAACATTCAGTACTTC.

This clonotype was seen at least ten times. This sequence joins TRBV9 and TRBJ1-3; D possibly corresponds to TRBD1 (6 bases). Germline CDR1 is SGDLS and CDR2 is YYNGEE. V shed 3 bases and J shed 0 bases, with 13 bases lying between them. The length of the CDR3 is 16 residues. CDR3 nucleotides: TGTGCCAGCAGCGCCCACTGGACAGTCTCTGGAAACACCATATATTTT. This encodes CASSAHWTVSGNTIYF. Together with reference TRBV9 and TRBJ1-3, the CDR3 gives the full variable domain: DSGVTQTPKHLITATGQRVTLRCSPRSGDLSVYWYQQSLDQGLQFLIQYYNGEERAKGNILERFSAQQFPDLHSELNLSSLELGDSALYFCASSAHWTVSGNTIYFGEGSWLTVV.

The chain employs TRBV20-1 and TRBJ2-3, with a weak D call TRBD1 (6 bases). Germline V lookup: CDR1 DFQATT, CDR2 SNEGSKA (reference sequence). The CDR3 contains 15 residues. V was trimmed by 2 bases and J by 8 bases, leaving 20 bases between them. The CDR3 spells CSARNLTGWLGTQYF. CDR3 sequence (DNA): TGCAGTGCTAGAAATCTTACAGGGTGGCTCGGTACGCAGTATTTT.

This clonotype was observed a few times. The chain combines TRBV10-3 with TRBJ2-5; tentatively, D is TRBD1 or TRBD2 (6 bases each). Germline loops: CDR1 ENHRY, CDR2 SYGVKD. V lost 3 bases to trimming and J lost 1 base, with 15 bases between them. The CDR3 covers 16 residues. The CDR3 DNA is TGTGCCATCAGTGACTCTGGGGGGCGGGCCCAAGAGACCCAGTACTTC. This gives the protein CAISDSGGRAQETQYF.

The chain carries TRBV12-3 or TRBV12-4 and TRBJ1-1; 8 bases are a match to TRBD1. V lost 5 bases, J lost 8 bases, and 10 bases stayed unmatched. The CDR3 spans 14 residues. CDR3 sequence (DNA): TGTGCCAGCAGTCCCAGGACAGGGAATTCCGAAGCTTTCTTT. Its protein is CASSPRTGNSEAFF.

In its sample, this clonotype was seen a few times. V is TRBV5-1 and J is TRBJ1-5; 11 nucleotides agree with TRBD1. V trimming: 5 bases; J trimming: 3 bases; junction bases outside the gene matches: 7. CDR3 length equals 16 residues. Germline lookup yields CDR1 SGHRS and CDR2 YFSETQ. CDR3 sequence reads: CASSIGTGGNNQPQHF. The CDR3 DNA is TGCGCCAGCAGTATTGGGACAGGGGGAAACAATCAGCCCCAGCATTTT.

CDR3 sequence (DNA): TGTGCCAGCAGTCCTTCCGAAAATCAGCCCCAGCATTTT. This codes for CASSPSENQPQHF. This chain connects TRBV12-3 or TRBV12-4 to TRBJ1-5, with no clear D. Trimming removed 5 bases at V and 4 bases at J, with 9 bases between. This CDR3 has 13 amino acids.

This clonotype appeared many times. The V and J genes are TRBV2 and TRBJ2-1; a possible D gene is TRBD1 (8 bases). Per the germline V gene, CDR1 is SNHLY and CDR2 is FYNNEI. The CDR3 runs 18 residues. The V gene lost 7 bases and the J gene lost 0 bases, with 22 bases spanning the gap. CDR3 protein: CASIPRGPLASSYNEQFF. Here the CDR3 DNA reads TGTGCCAGCATTCCCAGGGGGCCACTAGCGAGCTCCTACAATGAGCAGTTCTTC.

V and J are TRBV7-2 and TRBJ2-1, with 7 bases fitting TRBD2. The trim removed 1 base at V and 8 bases at J, leaving 8 bases unmatched. The CDR3 is made up of 15 amino acids. Per germline, CDR1 SGHTA and CDR2 FQGNSA. CDR3 nucleotides: TGTGCCAGCAGCTTAGATTTTGGCGGGAGCCATGAGCAGTTCTTC. Its protein is CASSLDFGGSHEQFF. The full variable domain, its missing parts supplied by reference TRBV7-2 and TRBJ2-1, is GAGVSQSPSNKVTEKGKDVELRCDPISGHTALYWYRQSLGQGLEFLIYFQGNSAPDKSGLPSDRFSAERTGGSVSTLTIQRTQQEDSAVYLCASSLDFGGSHEQFFGPGTRLTVL.

V gene TRBV3-1 combines with J gene TRBJ1-2; 10 bases fit TRBD1. The CDR3 runs to 14 residues. V was pared by 6 bases and J by 8 bases, with 9 bases of the junction left unmatched. Germline CDR1 reads LGHDT; CDR2 reads YNNKEL (reference sequence). Here the CDR3 DNA reads TGTGCCAGCAGTCCCGGGACAGGGGAGTTGGGCTACACCTTC. Protein sequence: CASSPGTGELGYTF.